This T cell receptor (beta chain) was identified during a study of blood T cell repertoires in COVID-19. About the study: Some COVID-19 samples were acute and others convalescent; all came from the United States, Italy and Spain.

Sequencing was performed with immunoSEQ multiplex PCR; in TCRdb, only in-frame clones are kept and a portion is missing. The table shows approximately 210,000 clones, with more than 80% occurring only once. The clonotype comes from a woman older than 75 with COVID-19, enrolled during active disease. The sample was peripheral blood.

CDR3 in DNA: TGTGCCACCAGCAGAGGGCAGGGCGAGTGGAACTATGGCTACACCTTC. It specifies CATSRGQGEWNYGYTF. The J gene is TRBJ1-2, the V gene TRBV15; D is perhaps TRBD1 (5 bases). Trimming shortened V by 1 base and J by 2 bases, and 14 bases separated the two germline ends. CDR3 length: 16 amino acids. In germline, CDR1 is LNHNV, CDR2 YYDKDF (reference sequence).